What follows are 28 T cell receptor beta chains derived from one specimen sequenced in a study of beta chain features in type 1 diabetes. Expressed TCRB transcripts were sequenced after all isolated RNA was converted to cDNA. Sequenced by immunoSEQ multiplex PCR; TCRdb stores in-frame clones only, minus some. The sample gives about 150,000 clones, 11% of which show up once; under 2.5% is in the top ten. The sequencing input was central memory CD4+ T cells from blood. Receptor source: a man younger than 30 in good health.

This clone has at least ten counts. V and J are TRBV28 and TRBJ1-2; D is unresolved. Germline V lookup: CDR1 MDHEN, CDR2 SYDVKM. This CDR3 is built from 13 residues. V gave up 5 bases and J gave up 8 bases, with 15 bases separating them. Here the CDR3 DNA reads TGTGCCAGCAGTCCCCCGAGAAGGGCCGGCTACACCTTC. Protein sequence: CASSPPRRAGYTF.

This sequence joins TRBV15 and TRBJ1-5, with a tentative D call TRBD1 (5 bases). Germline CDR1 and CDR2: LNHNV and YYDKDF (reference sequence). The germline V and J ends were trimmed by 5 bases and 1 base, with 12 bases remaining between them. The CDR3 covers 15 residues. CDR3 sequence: CATSGTGGSNQPQHF. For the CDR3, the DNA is TGTGCCACCAGCGGTACCGGGGGAAGCAATCAGCCCCAGCATTTT.

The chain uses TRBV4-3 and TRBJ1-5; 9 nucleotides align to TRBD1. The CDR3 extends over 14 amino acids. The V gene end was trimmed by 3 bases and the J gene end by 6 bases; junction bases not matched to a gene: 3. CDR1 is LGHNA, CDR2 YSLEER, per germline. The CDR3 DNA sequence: TGCGCCAGCAGCCATAACAGGGGGCCTCAGCCCCAGCATTTT. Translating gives CASSHNRGPQPQHF.

CDR3 DNA sequence: TGCAGCGTCCTAACGGACAGATGGGCGACCCAGTACTTC. Encoded protein: CSVLTDRWATQYF. V and J are TRBV29-1 and TRBJ2-5, with a tentative D call TRBD1 (6 bases). Trimming left V 6 bases short and J 7 bases short, with 18 bases between. Germline loops: CDR1 SQVTM, CDR2 ANQGSEA. CDR3 size: 13 residues.

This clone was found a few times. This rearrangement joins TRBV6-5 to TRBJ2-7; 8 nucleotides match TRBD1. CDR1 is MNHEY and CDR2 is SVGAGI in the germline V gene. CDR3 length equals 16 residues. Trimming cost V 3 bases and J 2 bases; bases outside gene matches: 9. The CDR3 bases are TGTGCCAGCAGTTATCGGCGGGACAGGATTGCCTACGAGCAGTACTTC. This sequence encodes CASSYRRDRIAYEQYF.

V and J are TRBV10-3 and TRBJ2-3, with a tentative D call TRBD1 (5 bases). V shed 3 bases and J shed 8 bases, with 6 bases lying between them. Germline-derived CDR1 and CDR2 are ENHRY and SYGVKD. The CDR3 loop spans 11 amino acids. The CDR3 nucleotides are TGTGCCATCAGTGAAAGGGGTACGCAGTATTTT. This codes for CAISERGTQYF.

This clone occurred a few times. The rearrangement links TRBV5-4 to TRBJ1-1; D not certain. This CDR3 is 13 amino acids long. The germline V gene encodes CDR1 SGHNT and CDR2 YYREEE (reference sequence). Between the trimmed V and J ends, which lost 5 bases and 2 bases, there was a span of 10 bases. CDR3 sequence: CASRMTSNTEAFF. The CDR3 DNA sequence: TGTGCCAGCAGAATGACCTCAAACACTGAAGCTTTCTTT.

The CDR3 region is CASSPSGYGYTF. In DNA form, the CDR3 reads TGTGCCAGCTCCCCCAGCGGGTATGGCTACACCTTC. This chain uses TRBV18 with TRBJ1-2, with unresolved D. With 6 bases removed from V and 5 bases from J, the gap between germline ends came to 10 bases. Germline V gene sequence: CDR1 KGHSH, CDR2 LQKENI. This CDR3 is built from 12 residues.

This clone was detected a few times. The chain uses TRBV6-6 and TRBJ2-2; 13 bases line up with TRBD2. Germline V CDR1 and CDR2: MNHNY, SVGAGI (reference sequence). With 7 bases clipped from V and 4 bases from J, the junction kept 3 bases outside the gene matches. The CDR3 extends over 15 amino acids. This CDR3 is CASKGTSGITGELFF. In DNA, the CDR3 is TGTGCCAGCAAGGGGACTAGCGGGATCACCGGGGAGCTGTTTTTT.

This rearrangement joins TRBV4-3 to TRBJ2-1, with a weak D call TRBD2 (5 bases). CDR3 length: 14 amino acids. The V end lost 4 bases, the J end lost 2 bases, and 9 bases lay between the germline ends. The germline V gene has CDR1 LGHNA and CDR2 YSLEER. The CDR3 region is CASSPERAYNEQFF. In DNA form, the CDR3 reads TGCGCCAGCAGCCCAGAGAGGGCCTACAATGAGCAGTTCTTC.

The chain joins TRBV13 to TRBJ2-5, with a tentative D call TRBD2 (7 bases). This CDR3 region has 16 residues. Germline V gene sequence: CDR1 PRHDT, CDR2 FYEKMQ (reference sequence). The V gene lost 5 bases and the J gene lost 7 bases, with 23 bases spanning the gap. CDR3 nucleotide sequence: TGTGCCAGCAGCCCCCCGGGGGGCCCCGATGTAGGGACCCAGTACTTC. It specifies CASSPPGGPDVGTQYF.

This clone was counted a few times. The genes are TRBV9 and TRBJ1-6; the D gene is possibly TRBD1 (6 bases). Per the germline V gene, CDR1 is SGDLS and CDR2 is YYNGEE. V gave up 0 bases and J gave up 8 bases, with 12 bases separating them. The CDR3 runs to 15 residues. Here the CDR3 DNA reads TGTGCCAGCAGCGTAGAGGGGGGGAATGATTCACCCCTCCACTTT. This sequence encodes CASSVEGGNDSPLHF.

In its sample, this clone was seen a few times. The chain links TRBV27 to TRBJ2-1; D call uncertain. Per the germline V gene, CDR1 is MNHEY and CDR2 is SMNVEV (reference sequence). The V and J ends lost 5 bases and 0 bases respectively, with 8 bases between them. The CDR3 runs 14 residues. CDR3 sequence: CASSEGNSYNEQFF. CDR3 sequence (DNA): TGTGCCAGCAGTGAAGGCAACTCCTACAATGAGCAGTTCTTC.

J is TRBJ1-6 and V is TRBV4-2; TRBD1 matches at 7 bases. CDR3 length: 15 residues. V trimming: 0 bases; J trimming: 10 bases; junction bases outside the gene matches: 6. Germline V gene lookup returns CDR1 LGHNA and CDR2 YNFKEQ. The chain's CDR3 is CASSQDTGAESPLHF. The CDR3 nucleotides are TGTGCCAGCAGCCAAGATACAGGGGCGGAATCACCCCTCCACTTT.

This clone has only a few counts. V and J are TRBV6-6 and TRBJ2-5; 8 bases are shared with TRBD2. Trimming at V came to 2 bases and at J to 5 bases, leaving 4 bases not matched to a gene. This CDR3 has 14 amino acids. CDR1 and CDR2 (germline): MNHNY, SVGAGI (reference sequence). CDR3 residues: CASSYTGGLETQYF. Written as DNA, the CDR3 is TGTGCCAGCAGTTACACGGGGGGGCTGGAGACCCAGTACTTC.

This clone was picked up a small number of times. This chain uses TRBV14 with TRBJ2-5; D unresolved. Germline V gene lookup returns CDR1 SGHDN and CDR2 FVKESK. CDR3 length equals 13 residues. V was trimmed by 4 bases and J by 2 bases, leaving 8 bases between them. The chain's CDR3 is CASSRAIQETQYF. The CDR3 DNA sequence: TGTGCCAGCAGCCGGGCTATTCAAGAGACCCAGTACTTC.

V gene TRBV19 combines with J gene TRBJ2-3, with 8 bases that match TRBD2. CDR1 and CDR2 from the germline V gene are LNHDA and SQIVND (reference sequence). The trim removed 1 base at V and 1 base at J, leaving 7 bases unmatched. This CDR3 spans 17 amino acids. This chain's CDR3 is CASSIGLAYERTDTQYF. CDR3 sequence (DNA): TGTGCCAGTAGTATAGGACTAGCGTACGAACGCACAGATACGCAGTATTTT.

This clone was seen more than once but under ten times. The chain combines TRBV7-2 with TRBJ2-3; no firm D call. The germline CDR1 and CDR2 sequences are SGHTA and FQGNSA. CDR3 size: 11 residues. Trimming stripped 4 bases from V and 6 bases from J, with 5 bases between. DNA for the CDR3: TGTGCCAGCAGCTCGCGGGATACGCAGTATTTT. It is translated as CASSSRDTQYF.

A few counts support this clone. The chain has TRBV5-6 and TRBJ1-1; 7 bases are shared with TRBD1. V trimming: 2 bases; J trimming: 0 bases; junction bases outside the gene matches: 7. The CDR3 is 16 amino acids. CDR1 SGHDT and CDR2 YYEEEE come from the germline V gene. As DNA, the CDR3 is TGTGCCAGCAGCTTTCCGAGGGGGCGAATGAACACTGAAGCTTTCTTT. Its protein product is CASSFPRGRMNTEAFF. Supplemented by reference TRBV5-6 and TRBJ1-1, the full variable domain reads DAGVTQSPTHLIKTRGQQVTLRCSPKSGHDTVSWYQQALGQGPQFIFQYYEEEERQRGNFPDRFSGHQFPNYSSELNVNALLLGDSALYLCASSFPRGRMNTEAFFGQGTRLTVV.

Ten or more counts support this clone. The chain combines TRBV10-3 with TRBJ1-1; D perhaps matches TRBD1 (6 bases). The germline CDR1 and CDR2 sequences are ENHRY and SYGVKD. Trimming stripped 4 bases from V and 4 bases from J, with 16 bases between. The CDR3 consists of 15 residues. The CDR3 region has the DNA TGTGCCATCAGTGGCACTTTCAGGGGACTCACTGAAGCTTTCTTT. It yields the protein CAISGTFRGLTEAFF.

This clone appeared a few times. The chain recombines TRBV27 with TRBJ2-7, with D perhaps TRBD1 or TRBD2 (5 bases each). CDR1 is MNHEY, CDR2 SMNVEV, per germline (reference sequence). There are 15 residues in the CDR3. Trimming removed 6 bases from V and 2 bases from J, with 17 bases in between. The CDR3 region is CASRDWDGGTYEQYF. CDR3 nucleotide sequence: TGTGCCAGCAGGGACTGGGACGGTGGAACCTACGAGCAGTACTTC.

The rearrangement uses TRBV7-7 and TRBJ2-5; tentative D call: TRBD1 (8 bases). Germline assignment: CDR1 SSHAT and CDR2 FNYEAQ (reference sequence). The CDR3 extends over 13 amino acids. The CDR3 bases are TGTGCTAGCGGGCGGACAGGGCAAGAGACCCAGTACTTC. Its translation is CASGRTGQETQYF. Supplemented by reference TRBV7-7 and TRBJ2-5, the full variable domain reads GAGVSQSPRYKVTKRGQDVTLRCDPISSHATLYWYQQALGQGPEFLTYFNYEAQPDKSGLPSDRFSAERPEGSISTLTIQRTEQRDSAMYRCASGRTGQETQYFGPGTRLLVL.

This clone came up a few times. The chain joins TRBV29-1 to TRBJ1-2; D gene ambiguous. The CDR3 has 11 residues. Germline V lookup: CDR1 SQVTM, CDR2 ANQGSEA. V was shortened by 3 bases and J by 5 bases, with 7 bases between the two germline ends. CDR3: CSVETPYGYTF. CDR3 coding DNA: TGCAGCGTTGAGACACCTTATGGCTACACCTTC.

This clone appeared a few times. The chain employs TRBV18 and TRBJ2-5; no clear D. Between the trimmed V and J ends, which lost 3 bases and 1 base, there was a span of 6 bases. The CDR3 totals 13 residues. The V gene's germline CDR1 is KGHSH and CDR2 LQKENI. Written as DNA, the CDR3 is TGTGCCAGCTCACCTAACCTCCAAGAGACCCAGTACTTC. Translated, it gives CASSPNLQETQYF.

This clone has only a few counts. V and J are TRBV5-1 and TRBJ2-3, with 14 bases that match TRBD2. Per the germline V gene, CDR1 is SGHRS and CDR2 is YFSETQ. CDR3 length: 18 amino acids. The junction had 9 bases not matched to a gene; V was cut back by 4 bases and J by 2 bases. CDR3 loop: CASSTGLAGGSATDTQYF. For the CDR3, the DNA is TGCGCCAGCAGCACAGGACTAGCGGGAGGTTCCGCCACAGATACGCAGTATTTT.

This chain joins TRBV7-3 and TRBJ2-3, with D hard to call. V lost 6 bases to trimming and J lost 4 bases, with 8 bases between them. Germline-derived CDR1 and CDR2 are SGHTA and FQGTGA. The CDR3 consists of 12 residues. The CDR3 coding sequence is TGTGCCAGCAGGTTAGGATCAGATACGCAGTATTTT. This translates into CASRLGSDTQYF.

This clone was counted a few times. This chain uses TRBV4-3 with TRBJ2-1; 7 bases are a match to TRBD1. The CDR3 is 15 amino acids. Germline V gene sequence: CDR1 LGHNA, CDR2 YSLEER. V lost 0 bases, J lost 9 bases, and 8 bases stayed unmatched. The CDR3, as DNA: TGCGCCAGCAGCCAAGAGCGCACAGGGGTTGCTGAGCAGTTCTTC. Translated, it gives CASSQERTGVAEQFF.

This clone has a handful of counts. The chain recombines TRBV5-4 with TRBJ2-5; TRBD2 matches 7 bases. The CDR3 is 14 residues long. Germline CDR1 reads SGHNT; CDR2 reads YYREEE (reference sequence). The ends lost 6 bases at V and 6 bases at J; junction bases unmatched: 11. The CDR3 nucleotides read TGTGCCAGCACCAATAGCGGGTCGCGTAAGACCCAGTACTTC. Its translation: CASTNSGSRKTQYF.